These 8 T cell receptor beta chains share one sample of origin, sequenced in a study of blood T cell repertoires in COVID-19 (dated by TCRdb to the early 2020s). The library was built by means of the immunoSEQ multiplex PCR assay. TCRdb obtained this table from immuneACCESS and retained in-frame rearrangements with V and J assigned. These tables miss some clones; where compared with another copy, unresolved V genes account for less than half of the shortfall, and the remainder is unexplained. The sample table lists 300,000 or so clones, around 88% of them with a count of one. 6.9% of the sample is held by the ten biggest clonotypes. Sequenced: peripheral blood. Every receptor here comes from a woman in her twenties or thirties who had recovered from COVID-19.

This sequence joins TRBV28 and TRBJ2-5; 15 bases match TRBD2. The germline gives CDR1 MDHEN, CDR2 SYDVKM. V was pared by 7 bases and J by 2 bases, with 2 bases of the junction left unmatched. The CDR3 totals 15 residues. The CDR3 DNA reads as TGTGCCAGCACAGGACTAGCGGGGGGGCAAGAGACCCAGTACTTC. Translated, it gives CASTGLAGGQETQYF.

V and J are TRBV5-1 and TRBJ1-2, with D perhaps matching TRBD1 (5 bases). Germline V CDR1 and CDR2: SGHRS, YFSETQ. The CDR3 spans 14 residues. V was cut by 0 bases and J by 2 bases, with 8 bases left in between. This CDR3 reads CASSLVAGNYGYTF. CDR3 in DNA: TGCGCCAGCAGCTTGGTGGCAGGGAACTATGGCTACACCTTC.

The chain joins TRBV7-9 to TRBJ1-2; 8 nucleotides align to TRBD1. The ends lost 5 bases at V and 8 bases at J; junction bases unmatched: 13. Germline CDR1 reads SEHNR; CDR2 reads FQNEAQ (reference sequence). This CDR3 is 15 amino acids long. This CDR3 reads CASSPYERQGNGYTF. The CDR3 bases are TGTGCCAGCAGCCCCTATGAGAGACAGGGGAACGGCTACACCTTC. Full variable domain (remainder filled in from reference TRBV7-9 and TRBJ1-2): DTGVSQNPRHKITKRGQNVTFRCDPISEHNRLYWYRQTLGQGPEFLTYFQNEAQLEKSRLLSDRFSAERPKGSFSTLEIQRTEQGDSAMYLCASSPYERQGNGYTFGSGTRLTVV.

The rearrangement links TRBV7-2 to TRBJ1-1, with a possible D match to TRBD1 (5 bases). V was trimmed by 5 bases and J by 5 bases, leaving 15 bases between them. Germline lookup yields CDR1 SGHTA and CDR2 FQGNSA. CDR3 length: 14 amino acids. This chain's CDR3 is CASSVDPGRTEAFF. The CDR3 coding sequence is TGTGCCAGCAGCGTAGACCCAGGGAGGACTGAAGCTTTCTTT.

V usage is TRBV30 and J usage is TRBJ1-2; D is ambiguous. Germline V lookup: CDR1 GTSNPN, CDR2 SVGIG (reference sequence). Trimming shortened V by 0 bases and J by 4 bases, and 9 bases separated the two germline ends. The CDR3 spans 13 residues. The CDR3, as DNA: TGTGCCTGGAGTGTACTAGCTTCCTATGGCTACACCTTC. It encodes CAWSVLASYGYTF.

The CDR3 region is CASSVGGHDEKLFF. CDR3 coding DNA: TGTGCCAGCAGCGTAGGGGGGCATGATGAAAAACTGTTTTTT. This sequence joins TRBV9 and TRBJ1-4, with D perhaps matching TRBD1 (6 bases). V was cut by 0 bases and J by 6 bases, with 9 bases left in between. The CDR3 length is 14 residues. Germline-derived CDR1 and CDR2 are SGDLS and YYNGEE.

The gene calls are TRBV28 and TRBJ2-3; D may be TRBD1 (6 bases). Trimming removed 10 bases from V and 3 bases from J, with 14 bases in between. CDR1 and CDR2 from the germline V gene are MDHEN and SYDVKM. CDR3 size: 13 residues. The CDR3 nucleotides read TGTGCCACCAAAAGCACAGGGACAGATACGCAGTATTTT. This codes for CATKSTGTDTQYF.

The V gene is TRBV5-1, the J gene TRBJ2-3, with TRBD2 identical over 8 bases. Trimming removed 0 bases from V and 2 bases from J; junction bases left unmatched: 5. Per the germline V gene, CDR1 is SGHRS and CDR2 is YFSETQ. The CDR3 is 16 residues long. CDR3 region: CASSLVASGYTDTQYF. CDR3 bases: TGCGCCAGCAGCTTGGTGGCTAGCGGGTACACAGATACGCAGTATTTT. The whole variable domain, filled in from reference TRBV5-1 and TRBJ2-3, reads KAGVTQTPRYLIKTRGQQVTLSCSPISGHRSVSWYQQTPGQGLQFLFEYFSETQRNKGNFPGRFSGRQFSNSRSEMNVSTLELGDSALYLCASSLVASGYTDTQYFGPGTRLTVL.